Below, 5 T cell receptor beta chains from the same sample are listed, as sequenced in a study of OX40 agonist ivuxolimab in advanced cancers. This table comes from immunoSEQ multiplex PCR, and its TCRdb copy is limited to in-frame clones, with some not included. The sample shows under 35,000 clones, 65% to 80% of them seen only once. The sample consisted of CD4+ or CD8+ T cells sorted from blood, taken in a trial of the OX40 agonist ivuxolimab. These receptors were taken from an adult with an advanced solid tumor such as melanoma, head and neck, liver or kidney cancer.

Only a few counts were recorded for this clone. V is TRBV10-2 and J is TRBJ1-4, with TRBD1 matching 7 bases. The CDR3 is 15 amino acids. V was clipped by 4 bases and J by 4 bases; unmatched bases: 6. The germline V gene has CDR1 WSHSY and CDR2 SAAADI. CDR3 sequence: CASSAPGQYNEKLFF. As DNA, the CDR3 is TGCGCCAGCAGTGCCCCGGGACAGTATAATGAAAAACTGTTTTTT.

As DNA, the CDR3 is TGTGCCAGCAGCATAGGAACCGGGACTAGCGGGGGGCGTAGCACAGATACGCAGTATTTT. Translating gives CASSIGTGTSGGRSTDTQYF. V usage is TRBV21-1 and J usage is TRBJ2-3; the table assigns TRBD2, which was not confirmed against the DNA. TRBV21-1 is shown as a pseudogene. The CDR3 is 20 residues long.

The V gene is TRBV27, the J gene TRBJ2-2; TRBD1 agrees at 9 bases. The CDR3 totals 15 residues. CDR1 is MNHEY and CDR2 is SMNVEV in the germline V gene (reference sequence). V trimming: 6 bases; J trimming: 3 bases; junction bases outside the gene matches: 5. The CDR3 protein is CASRSGTGYTGELFF. The CDR3 DNA is TGTGCCAGCAGATCCGGGACAGGGTACACCGGGGAGCTGTTTTTT.

CDR3 amino acids: CASSQEGTGPSNQPQHF. CDR3 DNA: TGCGCCAGCAGCCAAGAAGGAACAGGGCCTAGCAATCAGCCCCAGCATTTT. The chain combines TRBV4-1 with TRBJ1-5, with D possibly TRBD1 on 6 matching bases. The CDR3 is made up of 17 amino acids. The germline V gene has CDR1 MGHRA and CDR2 YSYEKL. The V gene lost 0 bases and the J gene lost 0 bases, with 12 bases spanning the gap.

The DNA for the CDR3 is TGTGCCAGCAGCCAGGGACAGGGGGCCGCGCAGAGGGCCGGGGAGCTGTTTTTT. This codes for CASSQGQGAAQRAGELFF. The chain links TRBV11-3 to TRBJ2-2; 12 nucleotides match TRBD1. This CDR3 is built from 18 residues. Trimming cost V 5 bases and J 6 bases; bases outside gene matches: 13. Germline assignment: CDR1 SGHNT and CDR2 YENEEA.